Shown below are 27 T cell receptor beta chains from a single sample sequenced in a study of blood T cell repertoires in COVID-19. Clones were sequenced by immunoSEQ multiplex PCR, and TCRdb holds only the in-frame ones, with some missing. The sample holds 150,000 or so clones, nearly 80% seen once. The specimen sequenced was PBMCs or T cells enriched from blood (not recorded which). The receptors stem from a woman aged 45-65 years who had recovered from COVID-19.

This chain uses TRBV11-2 with TRBJ2-6, with D hard to call. V was pared by 6 bases and J by 0 bases, with 9 bases between. Germline CDR1 is SGHAT and CDR2 is FQNNGV. The CDR3 extends over 15 amino acids. The DNA of the CDR3 is TGTGCCAGCAGTTTATCCAACTCTGGGGCCAACGTCCTGACTTTC. It is translated as CASSLSNSGANVLTF.

This chain uses TRBV27 with TRBJ2-3, with D tentatively TRBD2 (7 bases). The CDR3 runs to 14 residues. Trimming pared 10 bases from V and 8 bases from J, leaving 22 bases between. The germline CDR1 and CDR2 sequences are MNHEY and SMNVEV (reference sequence). CDR3 nucleotides: TGTGCCAACCCAGAGGGGGGGCCATCAGGTACGCAGTATTTT. Its translation: CANPEGGPSGTQYF.

This rearrangement joins TRBV5-6 to TRBJ1-3, with D possibly TRBD1 on 5 matching bases. Trimming left V 3 bases short and J 4 bases short, with 14 bases between. The germline gives CDR1 SGHDT, CDR2 YYEEEE. This CDR3 is 15 amino acids long. The CDR3 nucleotides are TGTGCCAGCAGCTATACGGGCAAGGGGGGAAACACCATATATTTT. Translated, it gives CASSYTGKGGNTIYF.

CDR3 in DNA: TGTGCCAGCAGGGCAGGGGGCGGTGAGACCCAGTACTTC. Its protein is CASRAGGGETQYF. This chain joins TRBV12-3 or TRBV12-4 and TRBJ2-5, with TRBD1 identical over 8 bases. Trimming removed 6 bases from V and 5 bases from J; junction bases left unmatched: 5. CDR3 length: 13 residues.

CDR3 in DNA: TGTGCCTGGAGTAACCGGGACAGGGGTTCCAATGAGCAGTTCTTC. Translated: CAWSNRDRGSNEQFF. V and J are TRBV30 and TRBJ2-1, with TRBD1 matching over 10 bases. The CDR3 runs to 15 residues. Germline loops: CDR1 GTSNPN, CDR2 SVGIG (reference sequence). Trimming at V came to 2 bases and at J to 6 bases, leaving 7 bases not matched to a gene.

This clone was seen at least ten times. The V gene is TRBV29-1, the J gene TRBJ2-6, with TRBD1 matching 8 bases. J gave up 4 bases and V 8 bases, and 10 bases lay outside the gene matches. The CDR3 length is 15 residues. Germline V gives CDR1 SQVTM, CDR2 ANQGSEA. CDR3 nucleotide sequence: TGCAGCCCGGACAGGGCCCGCCCGGGGGCCAACGTCCTGACTTTC. Amino acid sequence: CSPDRARPGANVLTF. The variable domain in full, with the rest retrieved from reference TRBV29-1 and TRBJ2-6, is SAVISQKPSRDICQRGTSLTIQCQVDSQVTMMFWYRQQPGQSLTLIATANQGSEATYESGFVIDKFPISRPNLTFSTLTVSNMSPEDSSIYLCSPDRARPGANVLTFGAGSRLTVL.

This clone was picked up one time. The chain links TRBV9 to TRBJ1-3; D gene ambiguous. CDR1 and CDR2 (germline): SGDLS, YYNGEE. The V end was cut by 4 bases, the J end by 1 base, with 12 bases between. This CDR3 has 15 amino acids. Here the CDR3 DNA reads TGTGCCAGCAGCCCTCCCGGGGTTTCTGGAAACACCATATATTTT. Its translation is CASSPPGVSGNTIYF.

The chain carries TRBV9 and TRBJ2-1; TRBD1 matches at 9 bases. The trim removed 0 bases at V and 7 bases at J, leaving 2 bases unmatched. Germline-derived CDR1 and CDR2 are SGDLS and YYNGEE. The CDR3 has 14 amino acids. The CDR3 region is CASSVEDRGNEQFF. The CDR3 DNA reads as TGTGCCAGCAGCGTAGAGGACAGGGGAAATGAGCAGTTCTTC.

The chain employs TRBV5-1 and TRBJ1-2; 11 bases map to TRBD1. The germline V gene has CDR1 SGHRS and CDR2 YFSETQ. The ends lost 4 bases at V and 6 bases at J; junction bases unmatched: 11. This CDR3 spans 16 amino acids. Here the CDR3 reads CASSQTDRGRLDGYTF. The CDR3 bases are TGCGCCAGCAGCCAGACGGACAGGGGGCGTCTTGATGGCTACACCTTC.

This chain uses TRBV5-1 with TRBJ1-1; no clear D. The V and J ends lost 0 bases and 6 bases respectively, with 15 bases between them. Looked up from germline, CDR1 is SGHRS and CDR2 is YFSETQ. The CDR3 is 15 residues long. CDR3: CASSLDEGGGPEAFF. CDR3 nucleotides: TGCGCCAGCAGCTTGGATGAGGGCGGCGGCCCTGAAGCTTTCTTT.

There are a few counts of this clone. The V gene is TRBV9, the J gene TRBJ1-6, with D possibly being TRBD1 (5 bases). This CDR3 is 15 amino acids long. In germline, CDR1 is SGDLS, CDR2 YYNGEE. V lost 0 bases to trimming and J lost 2 bases, with 6 bases between them. The CDR3 DNA reads TGTGCCAGCAGCGTAGAAGGGGCCTATAATTCACCCCTCCACTTT. Translated: CASSVEGAYNSPLHF.

The chain uses TRBV3-1 (or the pseudogene TRBV3-2) and TRBJ2-3; 8 bases align to TRBD2. Trimming at V came to 1 base and at J to 3 bases, leaving 9 bases not matched to a gene. CDR3 length: 17 amino acids. CDR1 and CDR2 from the germline V gene are LGHDT and YNNKEL (reference sequence). The CDR3 reads CASSQGVAGITTDTQYF. The DNA for the CDR3 is TGTGCCAGCAGCCAAGGGGTAGCGGGAATAACTACAGATACGCAGTATTTT.

V gene TRBV4-1 combines with J gene TRBJ1-4, with a tentative D call TRBD1 (5 bases). Germline loops: CDR1 MGHRA, CDR2 YSYEKL. V shed 4 bases and J shed 8 bases, with 17 bases lying between them. The CDR3 runs 15 residues. CDR3 in amino acids: CASSPRADTQEKLFF. For the CDR3, the DNA is TGCGCCAGCAGCCCCCGGGCGGACACCCAAGAAAAACTGTTTTTT.

The J gene is TRBJ1-3, the V gene TRBV30, with D perhaps TRBD1 (5 bases). CDR1 GTSNPN and CDR2 SVGIG come from the germline V gene (reference sequence). V was pared by 3 bases and J by 6 bases, with 15 bases between. The CDR3 loop spans 14 amino acids. In DNA, the CDR3 is TGTGCCTGGAGCGAGCAGGGAACAGCAAACACCATATATTTT. Its translation is CAWSEQGTANTIYF.

This clone was seen more than once but under ten times. The chain joins TRBV7-8 to TRBJ2-3; the match to TRBD2 covers 11 bases. The V gene end was trimmed by 3 bases and the J gene end by 6 bases; junction bases not matched to a gene: 14. The CDR3 runs to 18 residues. Germline values: CDR1 SGHVS, CDR2 FQNEAQ. CDR3 nucleotide sequence: TGTGCCAGCAGCTTCACCGTAGCGGGGGGGCGGAATGAGGATACGCAGTATTTT. It specifies CASSFTVAGGRNEDTQYF.

In its sample, this clone was seen a few times. V usage is TRBV4-2 and J usage is TRBJ2-2; possibly TRBD2 for D (5 bases). The CDR3 loop spans 15 amino acids. V shed 0 bases and J shed 6 bases, with 11 bases lying between them. CDR1 is LGHNA and CDR2 is YNFKEQ in the germline V gene. The CDR3 DNA follows: TGTGCCAGCAGCCAAGAAGTCGAGGGAGCCGGGGAGCTGTTTTTT. This encodes CASSQEVEGAGELFF.

The rearrangement joins TRBV24-1 to TRBJ2-7, with D maybe TRBD1 (6 bases). CDR3 length equals 14 residues. V shed 7 bases and J shed 2 bases, with 14 bases lying between them. Germline V lookup: CDR1 KGHDR, CDR2 SFDVKD. The CDR3 is CATRIDRNTYEQYF. The DNA of the CDR3 is TGTGCCACCAGAATCGACAGGAATACCTACGAGCAGTACTTC.

This clone was found once. The chain links TRBV30 to TRBJ1-2, with TRBD1 as a possible D gene (6 bases). The length of the CDR3 is 12 residues. Germline CDR1 is GTSNPN and CDR2 is SVGIG (reference sequence). Deletions cut 2 bases from V and 7 bases from J, with 11 bases between. CDR3 in DNA: TGTGCCTGGAGTAGCAGGGGTCTTGGCTACACCTTC. It specifies CAWSSRGLGYTF.

Turning to this clone: This sample includes further DNA sequences coding for the same CDR3. V usage is TRBV30 and J usage is TRBJ1-5, with unresolved D. The CDR3 covers 13 residues. Germline V CDR1 and CDR2: GTSNPN, SVGIG (reference sequence). Trimming stripped 1 base from V and 3 bases from J, with 7 bases between. As DNA, the CDR3 is TGTGCCTGGAGTGCGGGGTCCAATCAGCCCCAGCATTTT. This encodes CAWSAGSNQPQHF.

The chain has TRBV11-2 and TRBJ2-7; D perhaps matches TRBD1 (5 bases). The V end was cut by 0 bases, the J end by 4 bases, with 10 bases between. Germline loops: CDR1 SGHAT, CDR2 FQNNGV. The CDR3 consists of 14 residues. This chain's CDR3 is CASSLEGADYEQYF. The CDR3 nucleotides are TGTGCCAGCAGCTTAGAAGGGGCCGATTACGAGCAGTACTTC.

This rearrangement joins TRBV3-1 (or the pseudogene TRBV3-2) to TRBJ1-2; 9 positions agree with TRBD1. The CDR3 totals 18 residues. The V segment lost 2 bases and the J segment 4 bases; nucleotides outside the gene matches: 14. Germline loops: CDR1 LGHDT, CDR2 YNNKEL (reference sequence). CDR3: CASSQMGQGSISGYGYTF. CDR3 sequence (DNA): TGTGCCAGCAGCCAAATGGGACAGGGATCTATTAGCGGCTATGGCTACACCTTC.

This sequence joins TRBV11-3 and TRBJ2-1; 13 bases match TRBD2. This CDR3 is built from 16 residues. The V gene end was trimmed by 1 base and the J gene end by 10 bases; junction bases not matched to a gene: 7. CDR1 and CDR2 from the germline V gene are SGHNT and YENEEA. The CDR3 reads CASSLGGLAGVREQFF. The CDR3, as DNA: TGTGCCAGCAGCTTAGGAGGACTAGCGGGGGTGCGGGAGCAGTTCTTC.

This clone showed up just a few times. The chain uses TRBV6-6 and TRBJ1-5, with TRBD1 matching over 8 bases. This CDR3 comprises 15 residues. After removal of 10 bases from V and 6 bases from J, the junction contained 14 bases not matched to a gene. Germline CDR1 MNHNY, CDR2 SVGAGI (reference sequence). The CDR3 loop is CAINAAGGAGQPQHF. The DNA for the CDR3 is TGTGCCATCAACGCGGCAGGGGGCGCAGGTCAGCCCCAGCATTTT.

This chain connects TRBV18 to TRBJ2-4; TRBD1 matches at 7 bases. The CDR3 has 15 amino acids. Germline values: CDR1 KGHSH, CDR2 LQKENI. The ends lost 2 bases at V and 3 bases at J; junction bases unmatched: 4. This chain's CDR3 is CASSPTTGVKNIQYF. CDR3 in DNA: TGTGCCAGCTCACCAACAACAGGGGTCAAAAACATTCAGTACTTC.

This clone was seen more than once but under ten times. The chain uses TRBV28 and TRBJ2-1; 7 nucleotides match TRBD2. The CDR3 totals 14 residues. V was pared by 7 bases and J by 7 bases, with 10 bases of the junction left unmatched. Germline-derived CDR1 and CDR2 are MDHEN and SYDVKM. In DNA, the CDR3 is TGTGCCAGCACCTGGGAGGGGCTCTCAAATGAGCAGTTCTTC. It encodes CASTWEGLSNEQFF.

V gene TRBV3-1 (or the pseudogene TRBV3-2) combines with J gene TRBJ1-3; TRBD1 agrees at 8 bases. The CDR3 loop spans 15 amino acids. The ends lost 1 base at V and 4 bases at J; junction bases unmatched: 3. Looked up from germline, CDR1 is LGHDT and CDR2 is YNNKEL (reference sequence). DNA for the CDR3: TGTGCCAGCAGCCAAGGGACAGGGTACGGAAACACCATATATTTT. This sequence encodes CASSQGTGYGNTIYF.

Only one count was recorded for this clone. The chain carries TRBV7-9 and TRBJ2-1; 10 nucleotides align to TRBD1. The germline V gene encodes CDR1 SEHNR and CDR2 FQNEAQ (reference sequence). CDR3 length equals 15 residues. With V trimmed by 1 base and J by 6 bases, 3 bases remained unmatched. CDR3 DNA: TGTGCCAGCAGCTTAGGTTGGGACAGGGGCAATGAGCAGTTCTTC. This sequence encodes CASSLGWDRGNEQFF.